The clone carrying this T cell receptor (beta chain) was seen more than once but under ten times. Antigen unknown. The CDR3 extends over 17 amino acids. The germline V gene has CDR1 LGHNT and CDR2 FRNRAP. V shed 0 bases and J 0 bases; nucleotides not matched to a gene: 4. Amplification used 60 Vbeta primers and 13 Jbeta primers. Measured with immunoSEQ multiplex PCR; TCRdb has only the in-frame clones, and not every one. Of fewer than 100,000 clones listed, under 9% are singletons. This entry belongs to a study of cytomegalovirus exposure and HLA in healthy donors. Across the whole study: Caucasian-associated ancestry cluster membership applied to 75% to 85% of 300 to 450 genotyped donors. Study-level points and caveats: Researchers catalogued 164 TCR beta chains as cytomegalovirus-associated.

The receptor's source is a man in his fifties in good health and CMV-seronegative. The chain joins TRBV12-5 to TRBJ2-2; 7 bases are shared with TRBD2. Material: PBMCs. The CDR3 loop is CASGLVLSGTNTGELFF. The CDR3 DNA reads TGTGCTAGTGGTTTGGTACTGAGCGGGACGAACACCGGGGAGCTGTTTTTT.